These 19 T cell receptor beta chains share one sample of origin, sequenced in a study of cytomegalovirus exposure and HLA in healthy donors. The study ran its PCR with 60 Vbeta and 13 Jbeta primers. Sequencing used immunoSEQ multiplex PCR; TCRdb keeps in-frame clones, though not all of them. The sample shows around 80,000 clones, around 60% of them seen only once. What was sequenced was PBMCs. Receptors originate from a male donor in good health and CMV-seropositive.

The chain recombines TRBV19 with TRBJ1-5; weak D call: TRBD1 (6 bases). Germline CDR1 is LNHDA and CDR2 is SQIVND (reference sequence). The V and J ends lost 5 bases and 2 bases respectively, with 16 bases between them. CDR3 length equals 16 residues. The CDR3 sequence is CASSGEQGRRNQPQHF. CDR3 nucleotide sequence: TGTGCCAGTAGTGGGGAACAGGGAAGGCGCAATCAGCCCCAGCATTTT. Full variable domain (outside the CDR3, taken from reference TRBV19 and TRBJ1-5): DGGITQSPKYLFRKEGQNVTLSCEQNLNHDAMYWYRQDPGQGLRLIYYSQIVNDFQKGDIAEGYSVSREKKESFPLTVTSAQKNPTAFYLCASSGEQGRRNQPQHFGDGTRLSIL.

This chain uses TRBV2 with TRBJ2-7; 7 nucleotides match TRBD1. V lost 7 bases to trimming and J lost 2 bases; unmatched junction nucleotides: 5. Germline-derived CDR1 and CDR2 are SNHLY and FYNNEI. This CDR3 region has 13 residues. For the CDR3, the DNA is TGTGCCAGCACGGGACAGAGTCCCTACGAGCAGTACTTC. Residues: CASTGQSPYEQYF.

This clone was seen a handful of times. V gene TRBV27 combines with J gene TRBJ1-2; 7 bases fit TRBD1. Germline assignment: CDR1 MNHEY and CDR2 SMNVEV (reference sequence). Trimming took 4 bases from V and 2 from J; bases not matched to a gene: 1. CDR3 length: 13 amino acids. CDR3 loop: CASSSTGNYGYTF. DNA for the CDR3: TGTGCCAGCAGTTCGACAGGGAACTATGGCTACACCTTC.

The rearrangement uses TRBV28 and TRBJ1-2; D remains unclear. The germline gives CDR1 MDHEN, CDR2 SYDVKM. Trimming took 2 bases from V and 4 from J, leaving 5 bases between them. The CDR3 runs to 12 residues. Written as DNA, the CDR3 is TGTGCCAGCAGTTTAGAGCTCTATGGCTACACCTTC. This sequence encodes CASSLELYGYTF.

This chain uses TRBV9 with TRBJ2-3, with 11 bases identical to TRBD2. The CDR3 spans 16 residues. CDR1 is SGDLS, CDR2 YYNGEE, per germline. The J segment lost 2 bases and the V segment lost 4 bases, leaving 6 bases of the junction unmatched. CDR3 bases: TGTGCCAGCAGCTTCCGACTAGCGGGACCCACAGATACGCAGTATTTT. It translates to CASSFRLAGPTDTQYF.

The CDR3 region is CASSPPGDLGTEAFF. For the CDR3, the DNA is TGTGCCAGCTCACCTCCGGGGGATCTGGGTACTGAAGCTTTCTTT. The chain uses TRBV18 and TRBJ1-1, with D tentatively TRBD1 (5 bases). CDR1 is KGHSH, CDR2 LQKENI, per germline. The CDR3 spans 15 residues. Trimming cost V 3 bases and J 5 bases, with 16 bases left between them.

The genes are TRBV7-8 and TRBJ1-5, with D possibly being TRBD1 (6 bases). Germline-derived CDR1 and CDR2 are SGHVS and FQNEAQ. This CDR3 is 14 amino acids long. Trimming left V 2 bases short and J 3 bases short, with 8 bases between. CDR3 DNA sequence: TGTGCCAGCAGCTTACGGGACACCAATCAGCCCCAGCATTTT. Translation: CASSLRDTNQPQHF. Supplemented by reference TRBV7-8 and TRBJ1-5, the full variable domain reads GAGVSQSPRYKVAKRGQDVALRCDPISGHVSLFWYQQALGQGPEFLTYFQNEAQLDKSGLPSDRFFAERPEGSVSTLKIQRTQQEDSAVYLCASSLRDTNQPQHFGDGTRLSIL.

The CDR3 protein is CASSQELQVVAYEQYF. CDR3 nucleotide sequence: TGTGCCAGCAGCCAAGAGCTACAGGTAGTGGCGTACGAGCAGTACTTC. V gene TRBV4-2 combines with J gene TRBJ2-7; TRBD1 is a possible D gene (5 bases). The CDR3 is 16 amino acids. Germline CDR1 and CDR2: LGHNA and YNFKEQ. With 0 bases removed from V and 4 bases from J, the gap between germline ends came to 16 bases.

In its sample, this clone was seen once. The J gene is TRBJ1-1, the V gene TRBV7-2; TRBD1 might be the D (6 bases). This CDR3 has 14 residues. Germline lookup yields CDR1 SGHTA and CDR2 FQGNSA. Trimming left V 5 bases short and J 7 bases short, with 17 bases between. CDR3 sequence reads: CASSHRGGSDEAFF. Here the CDR3 DNA reads TGTGCCAGCAGCCATAGGGGGGGGTCTGATGAAGCTTTCTTT.

Only a few counts were recorded for this clone. V is TRBV7-9 and J is TRBJ1-3; the D gene is possibly TRBD1 (5 bases). The germline CDR1 and CDR2 sequences are SEHNR and FQNEAQ (reference sequence). The germline V and J ends were trimmed by 0 bases and 2 bases, with 17 bases remaining between them. This CDR3 region has 18 residues. CDR3 region: CASSLAVGTLGPGNTIYF. Here the CDR3 DNA reads TGTGCCAGCAGCTTAGCTGTAGGGACTCTGGGCCCTGGAAACACCATATATTTT. Based on the CDR3 plus reference TRBV7-9 and TRBJ1-3, the full variable domain is DTGVSQNPRHKITKRGQNVTFRCDPISEHNRLYWYRQTLGQGPEFLTYFQNEAQLEKSRLLSDRFSAERPKGSFSTLEIQRTEQGDSAMYLCASSLAVGTLGPGNTIYFGEGSWLTVV.

The J gene is TRBJ1-1, the V gene TRBV30; TRBD1 is a possible D gene (5 bases). V lost 8 bases to trimming and J lost 8 bases, with 12 bases between them. CDR3 length: 10 residues. Germline-derived CDR1 and CDR2 are GTSNPN and SVGIG (reference sequence). The CDR3 is CAGDRTEAFF. The CDR3 DNA sequence: TGTGCCGGAGACCGGACAGAAGCTTTCTTT.

The chain uses TRBV7-9 and TRBJ1-2; a weak D match, TRBD1 (5 bases). The CDR3 runs 17 residues. Germline assignment: CDR1 SEHNR and CDR2 FQNEAQ (reference sequence). Between the trimmed V and J ends, which lost 2 bases and 2 bases, there was a span of 18 bases. For the CDR3, the DNA is TGTGCCAGCAGCTTACAGGGCCTCTTGAGAGTAAACTATGGCTACACCTTC. Amino acid sequence: CASSLQGLLRVNYGYTF.

The rearrangement links TRBV15 to TRBJ1-2, with TRBD1 matching over 8 bases. Per germline, CDR1 LNHNV and CDR2 YYDKDF (reference sequence). This CDR3 region has 15 residues. Trimming removed 1 base from V and 8 bases from J; junction bases left unmatched: 9. CDR3 protein: CATSRVSGQAKGYTF. As DNA, the CDR3 is TGTGCCACCAGCAGAGTCTCGGGACAGGCTAAAGGCTACACCTTC.

This sequence joins TRBV27 and TRBJ1-6; 9 nucleotides agree with TRBD1. V gave up 8 bases and J gave up 10 bases; unmatched junction bases: 9. The CDR3 runs 14 residues. CDR1 MNHEY and CDR2 SMNVEV come from the germline V gene (reference sequence). CDR3 coding DNA: TGTGCCAGCGCTACAGGGGGCGCGGGATCACCCCTCCACTTT. It is translated as CASATGGAGSPLHF.

This chain connects TRBV5-5 to TRBJ1-4; maybe TRBD1 (5 bases). The length of the CDR3 is 13 residues. Germline values: CDR1 SGHKS, CDR2 YYEKEE (reference sequence). Trimming pared 4 bases from V and 13 bases from J, leaving 17 bases between. Here the CDR3 reads CASSTGGTELLFF. The CDR3 coding sequence is TGTGCCAGCAGCACCGGGGGGACCGAGTTACTGTTTTTT.

The rearrangement links TRBV7-9 to TRBJ1-2; TRBD1 matches 9 bases. This CDR3 has 12 amino acids. V gave up 5 bases and J gave up 12 bases; unmatched junction bases: 7. Germline values: CDR1 SEHNR, CDR2 FQNEAQ (reference sequence). Here the CDR3 DNA reads TGTGCCAGCAGCCTTCCGGGACAGGGTGACACCTTC. It encodes CASSLPGQGDTF.

The chain uses TRBV19 and TRBJ2-7, with 11 bases lining up with TRBD1. The germline gives CDR1 LNHDA, CDR2 SQIVND (reference sequence). The CDR3 runs 16 residues. V dropped 5 bases and J dropped 5; count of bases not matched to a gene: 11. CDR3 DNA sequence: TGTGCCAGTAGTCCCCATGGACAGGGGGCTAGGGACGAGCAGTACTTC. Translation gives CASSPHGQGARDEQYF.

This sequence joins TRBV29-1 and TRBJ1-2; a weak D match, TRBD1 (5 bases). Germline lookup yields CDR1 SQVTM and CDR2 ANQGSEA. V was shortened by 6 bases and J by 6 bases, with 14 bases between the two germline ends. The CDR3 is 12 residues long. The CDR3, as DNA: TGCAGCGTCACTGGGGGAGGGGATGGCTACACCTTC. It codes for CSVTGGGDGYTF.

The rearrangement uses TRBV29-1 and TRBJ2-3; the match to TRBD2 covers 8 bases. Trimming cost V 7 bases and J 1 base; bases outside gene matches: 7. This CDR3 spans 14 amino acids. Germline values: CDR1 SQVTM, CDR2 ANQGSEA. Written as DNA, the CDR3 is TGCAGCGGTTCCGCGGGAGGTGGCACAGATACGCAGTATTTT. It translates to CSGSAGGGTDTQYF.